These 8 T cell receptor beta chains originate from one sample sequenced in a study of T cell responses to AZD1222 COVID-19 vaccine (dated by TCRdb to the early 2020s). The library came from the immunoSEQ multiplex PCR assay. The immuneACCESS repertoire file appears here via TCRdb, limited to in-frame rearrangements. These files lack a portion of the clones; in checked studies, under half of the deficit traces to unresolved V genes, and the cause of the others is not known. This sample holds 130,000 to 150,000 clones; around 86% were observed only once. Less than 5% of the sample goes to the ten largest clones. The time point tag for this specimen amounts to: baseline before first vaccination. The treatment or condition label for this specimen denotes: meningococcal conjugate vaccine given as trial control. The specimen comprised peripheral blood, sampled on day 0 of MenACWY control vaccination. The source of these receptors is an adult in good health.

CDR3 sequence reads: CASSEILGASSYNEQFF. The CDR3 nucleotides read TGTGCCAGCAGTGAAATCCTAGGGGCAAGCTCCTACAATGAGCAGTTCTTC. The V gene is TRBV6-1, the J gene TRBJ2-1; D may be TRBD1 (5 bases). CDR1 MNHNS and CDR2 SASEGT come from the germline V gene. The CDR3 spans 17 residues. Trimming cost V 2 bases and J 0 bases, with 14 bases left between them.

V gene TRBV12-3 or TRBV12-4 combines with J gene TRBJ1-1; 7 nucleotides agree with TRBD1. The CDR3 has 13 residues. V gave up 5 bases and J gave up 3 bases; unmatched junction bases: 3. This chain's CDR3 is CASSLTGDTEAFF. As DNA, the CDR3 is TGTGCCAGCAGTCTAACAGGGGACACTGAAGCTTTCTTT.

This clone was seen a handful of times. V gene TRBV28 combines with J gene TRBJ1-1; possible D gene TRBD1, 5 bases. V lost 3 bases, J lost 1 base, and 9 bases lay in between. Germline V gene data show CDR1 as MDHEN and CDR2 as SYDVKM. This CDR3 has 14 amino acids. DNA of the CDR3: TGTGCCAGCAGTTTGAGGGGAGGGAACACTGAAGCTTTCTTT. Translating gives CASSLRGGNTEAFF.

The chain employs TRBV24-1 and TRBJ2-6, with 8 bases that match TRBD1. Trimming removed 5 bases from V and 3 bases from J; junction bases left unmatched: 5. The CDR3 spans 16 residues. Per the germline V gene, CDR1 is KGHDR and CDR2 is SFDVKD. Here the CDR3 reads CATSASGGGGANVLTF. The CDR3 DNA is TGTGCCACCAGTGCCTCAGGGGGCGGTGGGGCCAACGTCCTGACTTTC.

The CDR3 DNA is TGTGCCAGTGAAACAGGGGCCACGTACGCTGAAGCTTTCTTT. It encodes CASETGATYAEAFF. The V call is TRBV2, the J call TRBJ1-1, with TRBD1 matching 7 bases. This CDR3 is built from 14 residues. In germline, CDR1 is SNHLY, CDR2 FYNNEI. J gave up 6 bases and V 9 bases, and 13 bases lay outside the gene matches. The whole variable domain, filled in from reference TRBV2 and TRBJ1-1, reads EPEVTQTPSHQVTQMGQEVILRCVPISNHLYFYWYRQILGQKVEFLVSFYNNEISEKSEIFDDQFSVERPDGSNFTLKIRSTKLEDSAMYFCASETGATYAEAFFGQGTRLTVV.

This chain uses TRBV25-1 with TRBJ2-7, with D perhaps TRBD2 (6 bases). The length of the CDR3 is 16 residues. Germline V gene sequence: CDR1 MGHDK, CDR2 SYGVNS. V dropped 1 base and J dropped 1 base, with 14 bases sitting between them. The CDR3 coding sequence is TGTGCCAGCAGTGAATCCCCTAGCGTCAAATCCTACGAGCAGTACGTC. Translating it yields CASSESPSVKSYEQYV.

The gene calls are TRBV6-6 and TRBJ2-1; D not certain. The CDR3 loop spans 12 amino acids. V lost 5 bases and J lost 5, with 7 bases in between. CDR1 and CDR2 from the germline V gene are MNHNY and SVGAGI (reference sequence). Here the CDR3 DNA reads TGTGCCAGCAGTATTACAGACAATGAGCAGTTCTTC. It specifies CASSITDNEQFF.

The CDR3 DNA reads TGTGCTAGTATTCCGTCCGGGACAGGTGCATCCTACAATGAGCAGTTCTTC. It codes for CASIPSGTGASYNEQFF. The J gene is TRBJ2-1, the V gene TRBV12-5; 8 bases map to TRBD1. The CDR3 extends over 17 amino acids. Germline CDR1 is LGHNT and CDR2 is FRNRAP. V trimming: 8 bases; J trimming: 1 base; junction bases outside the gene matches: 13.